Presented here are 16 T cell receptor beta chains from one specimen sequenced in a study of T cell repertoires in cytomegalovirus infection. TCRdb independently ran MiXCR on the reads; one entry per CDR3 protein. This table holds about 100,000 distinct CDR3 sequences, more than 20% found once. The sample consisted of CD8+ T cells from PBMCs. The receptors stem from a human donor in good health (CMV status not recorded). Some clones in this sample may be carry-over from other donors' samples.

The chain is built from TRBV29-1 and TRBJ2-7; 9 bases match TRBD2. The CDR3 length is 14 residues. Trimming at V came to 5 bases and at J to 3 bases, leaving 8 bases not matched to a gene. Germline V CDR1 and CDR2: SQVTM, ANQGSEA. The CDR3: CSVSAGGPFYEQYF. DNA for the CDR3: TGCAGCGTTTCAGCGGGGGGCCCCTTCTACGAGCAGTACTTC.

Ten or more counts support this clonotype. The genes are TRBV7-8 and TRBJ1-2; D is possibly TRBD1 (5 bases). This CDR3 is built from 15 residues. Germline V lookup: CDR1 SGHVS, CDR2 FQNEAQ. Between the trimmed V and J ends, which lost 5 bases and 2 bases, there was a span of 15 bases. The CDR3, as DNA: TGTGCCAGCAGCCCTACGGGGGATTTAAACTATGGCTACACCTTC. Encoded protein: CASSPTGDLNYGYTF.

The chain uses TRBV19 and TRBJ1-5, with D maybe TRBD1 (6 bases). The CDR3 length is 16 residues. The germline gives CDR1 LNHDA, CDR2 SQIVND (reference sequence). The ends were cut back, 1 base at V and 0 bases at J, with 10 bases in the middle. CDR3 loop: CASSIGGHVSNQPQHF. The CDR3 DNA follows: TGTGCCAGTAGTATAGGGGGACATGTTAGCAATCAGCCCCAGCATTTT.

This clonotype was counted many times. This sequence joins TRBV25-1 and TRBJ1-1; D is uncertain. V shed 1 base and J shed 2 bases, with 8 bases lying between them. The germline V gene has CDR1 MGHDK and CDR2 SYGVNS. The CDR3 consists of 14 residues. Here the CDR3 DNA reads TGTGCCAGCAGTGAATGGACGGCAAACACTGAAGCTTTCTTT. Encoded protein: CASSEWTANTEAFF. The full variable domain, completed using reference TRBV25-1 and TRBJ1-1, is EADIYQTPRYLVIGTGKKITLECSQTMGHDKMYWYQQDPGMELHLIHYSYGVNSTEKGDLSSESTVSRIRTEHFPLTLESARPSHTSQYLCASSEWTANTEAFFGQGTRLTVV.

This clonotype was seen more than once but under ten times. This rearrangement joins TRBV27 to TRBJ1-4; tentative D call: TRBD1 (5 bases). V lost 1 base and J lost 5, with 5 bases in between. The CDR3 runs to 13 residues. In germline, CDR1 is MNHEY, CDR2 SMNVEV (reference sequence). CDR3 in amino acids: CASSLWGNEKLFF. In DNA, the CDR3 is TGTGCCAGCAGTTTATGGGGGAATGAAAAACTGTTTTTT.

This clonotype was recorded at least ten times. The V gene is TRBV7-2, the J gene TRBJ1-4; a weak D match, TRBD1 (6 bases). CDR1 is SGHTA and CDR2 is FQGNSA in the germline V gene. The CDR3 sequence is 17 residues long. V lost 1 base to trimming and J lost 2 bases, with 14 bases between them. The CDR3: CASSLVVLGATNEKLFF. CDR3 bases: TGTGCCAGCAGCTTAGTAGTACTGGGGGCTACTAATGAAAAACTGTTTTTT.

About this clonotype: A read error is possible here, since a much larger clone lies one base away. The V and J genes are TRBV6-5 and TRBJ2-7; possible D gene TRBD1, 5 bases. CDR1 and CDR2 (germline): MNHEY, SVGAGI. This CDR3 contains 13 residues. The CDR3, as DNA: TGTACCAGCAGCCCCGACAGTCCCTACGAGCAGTACTTC. It specifies CTSSPDSPYEQYF.

Ten or more counts support this clonotype. This chain connects TRBV4-2 to TRBJ2-7; possibly TRBD1 for D (6 bases). Germline CDR1 reads LGHNA; CDR2 reads YNFKEQ. The CDR3 covers 16 residues. Deletions cut 0 bases from V and 7 bases from J, with 19 bases between. In DNA form, the CDR3 reads TGTGCCAGCAGCCAAGACGAGCAGGGGTCTAGTAGGGAGCAGTACTTC. Protein: CASSQDEQGSSREQYF.

This clonotype was counted a few times. The chain recombines TRBV28 with TRBJ2-7; 7 nucleotides match TRBD1. The J segment lost 5 bases and the V segment lost 9 bases, leaving 13 bases of the junction unmatched. This CDR3 is 14 amino acids long. Germline-derived CDR1 and CDR2 are MDHEN and SYDVKM. As DNA, the CDR3 is TGTGCCAGTCACCGGGACAGTTTCAAGAACGAGCAGTACTTC. Protein sequence: CASHRDSFKNEQYF.

This sequence joins TRBV5-1 and TRBJ1-1; the D gene is possibly TRBD1 (5 bases). Germline loops: CDR1 SGHRS, CDR2 YFSETQ. With 0 bases removed from V and 5 bases from J, the gap between germline ends came to 11 bases. This CDR3 contains 14 residues. CDR3 in amino acids: CASSLEGKVTEAFF. In DNA, the CDR3 is TGCGCCAGCAGCTTGGAGGGGAAGGTGACTGAAGCTTTCTTT.

Details on this clonotype: A much larger clone is a single base away; this may be a read error. The V gene is TRBV12-3 or TRBV12-4, the J gene TRBJ1-5; D remains unclear. CDR3 length: 12 amino acids. Trimming removed 2 bases at V and 10 bases at J, with 9 bases between. The CDR3 DNA follows: TGTGCCAGCAGTTTATCCATTCAACCCCAGCATTTT. Protein sequence: CASSLSIQPQHF.

This clonotype has only a few counts. V and J are TRBV15 and TRBJ1-1; the D is unclear. Germline V gene sequence: CDR1 LNHNV, CDR2 YYDKDF (reference sequence). The germline V and J ends were trimmed by 1 base and 3 bases, with 6 bases remaining between them. CDR3 length: 13 amino acids. CDR3 residues: CATSRGEDTEAFF. The CDR3, as DNA: TGTGCCACCAGCAGAGGGGAGGACACTGAAGCTTTCTTT.

J is TRBJ2-5 and V is TRBV7-6, with TRBD1 identical over 7 bases. Germline values: CDR1 SGHVS, CDR2 FNYEAQ. This CDR3 has 16 amino acids. Germline trimming cut 5 bases from V and 5 bases from J; bases unmatched to any gene: 14. The CDR3 loop is CASSPRQGHHEETQYF. The CDR3 nucleotides read TGTGCCAGCAGCCCCCGACAGGGCCATCATGAGGAGACCCAGTACTTC.

This clonotype was seen a handful of times. V is TRBV11-3 and J is TRBJ2-2; 12 positions match TRBD2. Trimming removed 1 base from V and 5 bases from J; junction bases left unmatched: 8. The germline V gene encodes CDR1 SGHNT and CDR2 YENEEA. This CDR3 has 18 residues. CDR3 coding DNA: TGTGCCAGCAGCTTAGTGCCCCTAGCGGGGGGGCGAACCGGGGAGCTGTTTTTT. It encodes CASSLVPLAGGRTGELFF.

This chain connects TRBV6-6 to TRBJ2-3; unclear D gene. With 2 bases removed from V and 0 bases from J, the gap between germline ends came to 9 bases. The CDR3 contains 15 residues. Germline V gene sequence: CDR1 MNHNY, CDR2 SVGAGI (reference sequence). The CDR3, as DNA: TGTGCCAGCAGTTACGGGGTCGGGAGCACAGATACGCAGTATTTT. It is translated as CASSYGVGSTDTQYF.

This clonotype was observed many times. The gene calls are TRBV19 and TRBJ1-5, with D tentatively TRBD1 (5 bases). V was pared by 2 bases and J by 2 bases, with 10 bases between. This CDR3 is 15 amino acids long. CDR1 and CDR2 from the germline V gene are LNHDA and SQIVND (reference sequence). The CDR3 bases are TGTGCCAGTAGTATAAGGGGTGAGGGCAATCAGCCCCAGCATTTT. This gives the protein CASSIRGEGNQPQHF. The full variable domain, completed using reference TRBV19 and TRBJ1-5, is DGGITQSPKYLFRKEGQNVTLSCEQNLNHDAMYWYRQDPGQGLRLIYYSQIVNDFQKGDIAEGYSVSREKKESFPLTVTSAQKNPTAFYLCASSIRGEGNQPQHFGDGTRLSIL.